The 3 T cell receptor beta chains below come from one sample, sequenced in a study of blood T cells in healthy people across ages. Alongside a J-beta primer mix, a sample-barcoded 5' primer served in a second PCR lasting about 6 to 12 cycles. TCRdb passed the 5' RACE reads through MiXCR, listing each CDR3 protein once. This sample carries 600,000 to 1,000,000 distinct CDR3 sequences, approximately 25% of them seen once, and the ten largest clones take approximately 4%. These data were also reused for a study on T cells of mothers and their children.

Source material: blood. The origin of the receptors is a boy younger than 18 in good health.

A few counts support this clonotype. J is TRBJ2-7 and V is TRBV5-6, with D perhaps TRBD1 (5 bases). Germline-derived CDR1 and CDR2 are SGHDT and YYEEEE. V shed 1 base and J shed 3 bases, with 8 bases lying between them. The CDR3 has 13 amino acids. The CDR3 protein is CASSLWTIYEQYF. The DNA of the CDR3 is TGTGCCAGCAGCTTGTGGACAATCTACGAGCAGTACTTC. The variable domain in full, with the rest retrieved from reference TRBV5-6 and TRBJ2-7, is DAGVTQSPTHLIKTRGQQVTLRCSPKSGHDTVSWYQQALGQGPQFIFQYYEEEERQRGNFPDRFSGHQFPNYSSELNVNALLLGDSALYLCASSLWTIYEQYFGPGTRLTVT.

This clonotype turned up a few times. CDR3: CASREESLSNQPQHF. As DNA, the CDR3 is TGTGCCAGCAGGGAGGAGAGCCTTAGCAATCAGCCCCAGCATTTT. This sequence joins TRBV12-3 or TRBV12-4 and TRBJ1-5; D gene unclear. The CDR3 consists of 15 residues. Trimming took 6 bases from V and 0 from J, leaving 12 bases between them.

This clonotype was found a few times. The genes are TRBV29-1 and TRBJ2-5; 8 bases fit TRBD2. The CDR3 length is 15 residues. Germline V gene sequence: CDR1 SQVTM, CDR2 ANQGSEA. Trimming at V came to 2 bases and at J to 2 bases, leaving 7 bases not matched to a gene. The CDR3 protein is CSVETAGDQQETQYF. DNA of the CDR3: TGCAGCGTTGAAACAGCGGGGGACCAACAAGAGACCCAGTACTTC.